This TCR beta chain was obtained from a study of T-cell reconstitution after alpha-beta-depleted transplantation in children (dated by TCRdb to about 2016). About the investigation overall: Using TCR repertoire profiling, the study followed T-cell immune reconstitution in a quantitative way in children after TCRalphabeta/CD19-depleted allogeneic hematopoietic cell transplantation. The research as a whole found: The frequencies of hyperexpanded clones fell over the following months, and after one year, T-cell counts and TCRbeta diversity were mostly attributed to newly produced T cells. Apparently early alphabetaT-cell count recovery about two months after transplant reportedly relied on only several hundred rapidly expanded clones derived from non-depleted graft cells. In some patients, high TCRbeta diversity at day 60 was attributed to recipient T cells and intrathymic progenitors that had survived conditioning.

The CDR3 goes from the cysteine to the phenylalanine over 16 residues. The entry retains the CDR3 DNA only, 48 bases that are in frame from base 1. The trim is 1 base for V and 2 bases for J, with a gap of 14 bases between the germline ends. CDR1 SGHRS and CDR2 YFSETQ are derived from the germline V gene. Library generation was performed with PCR. Sequencer: Illumina HiSeq 2500. Molecular barcoding was employed in the preparation of TCR libraries, with unique molecular identifiers being used to normalize TCRbeta repertoire quantification. TCRdb cleaned the public reads at Q25 with fastp, built clones with MiXCR and kept in-frame beta chains. Each record represents a unique CDR3 protein, reported with the most common genes and DNA among its rows. In this sample the table shows about 110,000 distinct CDR3 sequences, almost 6.5% of which occur a single time. Approximately 25% of the sample is held by the ten biggest clonotypes.

Sample treatment or condition, as interpreted from the label and publication: allogeneic hematopoietic cell transplantation with graft depleted of TCRalphabeta T cells and CD19 B cells. The transplant recipients were children given TCRalphabeta/CD19-depleted allogeneic hematopoietic cell grafts. At least ten counts were recorded for this clonotype. Its cognate antigen has yet to be identified. Per-base qualities were not stored, and no clone one base away is much larger. The sample was PBMCs, mostly from graft donor cells, taken 360 days after TCRalphabeta/CD19-depleted stem cell transplant. The sequence was obtained from a male patient between 2 and 10 years old who had a stem cell transplant for acute lymphoblastic leukemia, so the T cells may come from the graft donor. In this chain, TRBV5-1 is recombined with TRBJ2-3; possibly the D gene is TRBD2, per 5 matching bases. The sequenced DNA is TGCGCCAGCAGCTTGTATCCAGCGGCACACACAGATACGCAGTATTTT. This translates into CASSLYPAAHTDTQYF.